This entry lists 9 T cell receptor beta chains sequenced from one sample in a study of cytomegalovirus exposure and HLA in healthy donors. PCR primers comprised 60 Vbeta and 13 Jbeta primers. Profiling relied on immunoSEQ multiplex PCR, and the TCRdb table lists in-frame clones only, not all of them. The repertoire holds roughly 100,000 clones, around 77% seen once, with around a tenth in the top ten. Input material: PBMCs. These receptor sequences come from a male donor in good health and CMV-seropositive.

The V gene is TRBV28, the J gene TRBJ2-3, with D uncertain. The CDR3 runs to 12 residues. Germline V CDR1 and CDR2: MDHEN, SYDVKM. With 5 bases removed from V and 2 bases from J, the gap between germline ends came to 5 bases. The CDR3: CASSELTDTQYF. The CDR3 nucleotides read TGTGCCAGCAGTGAGCTCACAGATACGCAGTATTTT.

DNA of the CDR3: TGCGCCAGCAGCCAAGGGGTAGCAAGCTCCTACGAGCAGTACTTC. Its protein product is CASSQGVASSYEQYF. The chain uses TRBV4-1 and TRBJ2-7; D remains ambiguous. Germline V gene lookup returns CDR1 MGHRA and CDR2 YSYEKL. This CDR3 is 15 amino acids long. Trimming cost V 1 base and J 0 bases, with 10 bases left between them.

The chain has TRBV18 and TRBJ1-1, with a possible D match to TRBD1 (6 bases). This CDR3 contains 14 residues. V was shortened by 6 bases and J by 1 base, with 12 bases between the two germline ends. Per germline, CDR1 KGHSH and CDR2 LQKENI. The CDR3 bases are TGTGCCAGCTCCCCTAGGGGGGGGAACACTGAAGCTTTCTTT. This translates into CASSPRGGNTEAFF.

The CDR3 protein is CASQLNTGAGQETQYF. CDR3 nucleotide sequence: TGTGCCAGCCAGCTAAACACGGGAGCGGGGCAAGAGACCCAGTACTTC. V is TRBV5-6 and J is TRBJ2-5, with TRBD2 matching over 7 bases. There are 16 residues in the CDR3. Germline V CDR1 and CDR2: SGHDT, YYEEEE. Germline trimming cut 7 bases from V and 2 bases from J; bases unmatched to any gene: 14.

The chain has TRBV7-9 and TRBJ1-4, with 8 positions matching TRBD1. Germline CDR1 and CDR2: SEHNR and FQNEAQ (reference sequence). V lost 1 base and J lost 4; bases outside the gene matches: 2. The CDR3 loop spans 15 amino acids. For the CDR3, the DNA is TGTGCCAGCAGCTTAGAGGGACAGGTTAATGAAAAACTGTTTTTT. Its translation is CASSLEGQVNEKLFF. The variable domain in full, with the rest retrieved from reference TRBV7-9 and TRBJ1-4, is DTGVSQNPRHKITKRGQNVTFRCDPISEHNRLYWYRQTLGQGPEFLTYFQNEAQLEKSRLLSDRFSAERPKGSFSTLEIQRTEQGDSAMYLCASSLEGQVNEKLFFGSGTQLSVL.

The chain is built from TRBV30 and TRBJ2-3; 7 nucleotides agree with TRBD1. In germline, CDR1 is GTSNPN, CDR2 SVGIG (reference sequence). Unmatched junction bases numbered 9, after V lost 3 bases and J lost 6 bases. CDR3 size: 14 residues. CDR3 protein: CAWSNRGRPDTQYF. The CDR3 DNA follows: TGTGCCTGGAGCAACAGGGGAAGGCCTGATACGCAGTATTTT.

This chain links TRBV9 with TRBJ1-1; D call uncertain. Per the germline V gene, CDR1 is SGDLS and CDR2 is YYNGEE. V shed 0 bases and J shed 0 bases, with 6 bases lying between them. The CDR3 consists of 14 residues. The CDR3 reads CASSVAPLNTEAFF. The DNA of the CDR3 is TGTGCCAGCAGCGTAGCTCCCTTGAACACTGAAGCTTTCTTT.

The rearrangement uses TRBV28 and TRBJ2-7; 10 nucleotides align to TRBD2. J lost 4 bases, V lost 11 bases, and 8 bases had no gene match. This CDR3 spans 13 amino acids. Per germline, CDR1 MDHEN and CDR2 SYDVKM. For the CDR3, the DNA is TGTGCCGTATTACGGACTAGCGGTTACGAGCAGTACTTC. Translation: CAVLRTSGYEQYF. Combining the CDR3 with reference TRBV28 and TRBJ2-7 gives the whole variable domain DVKVTQSSRYLVKRTGEKVFLECVQDMDHENMFWYRQDPGLGLRLIYFSYDVKMKEKGDIPEGYSVSREKKERFSLILESASTNQTSMYLCAVLRTSGYEQYFGPGTRLTVT.

The chain has TRBV2 and TRBJ2-2, with D perhaps matching TRBD2 (7 bases). This CDR3 contains 17 residues. The germline CDR1 and CDR2 sequences are SNHLY and FYNNEI. V dropped 3 bases and J dropped 15 bases, with 29 bases sitting between them. The CDR3 here is CASSEGQGGTSIRRVFF. In DNA form, the CDR3 reads TGTGCCAGCAGTGAGGGTCAGGGAGGGACATCAATCCGGAGGGTGTTTTTT. The full variable domain, completed using reference TRBV2 and TRBJ2-2, is EPEVTQTPSHQVTQMGQEVILRCVPISNHLYFYWYRQILGQKVEFLVSFYNNEISEKSEIFDDQFSVERPDGSNFTLKIRSTKLEDSAMYFCASSEGQGGTSIRRVFFGEGSRLTVL.